This TCR beta chain was captured in a study of blood T cells in healthy people across ages (dated by TCRdb to about 2015). For the study in its entirety: In model experiments, template switching captured roughly one uniquely barcoded TCR beta cDNA molecule for every two T cells. To avoid experimental bias, donors of different ages were spread randomly across the sequencing lanes. The study analyzed two additional independent replicas of 1 million unique cDNA reads from the same blood draw for two donors, one aged 18 to 29 and one aged 80 or older. The donors were divided into four age groups: young (average around 16 years), middle-aged (approximately 39), aged (roughly 66) and long-lived (about 80). The study measured age-related changes in TCR beta repertoire diversity using deep sequencing normalized with unique cDNA molecular identifiers.

Here is what the overall study found, with its caveats: Since profiling was done on bulk unsorted PBMCs, naive and antigen-experienced compartments could not be conclusively compared. Compared with the aged group, the long-lived group had more naive CD4+ T cells, fewer expanded clones and increased TCR diversity, a pattern suggesting age selection. Estimates of total diversity based on one million sequenced T cells were regarded as lower bounds and as underestimates. As age increased, observed TCR beta diversity per million T cells dropped in a roughly linear way, and a significant reduction was already evident by age 40. The CMV infection status of donors was not known, potentially confounding age-related changes in expanded clonotypes. A strong correlation was found between observed TCR beta diversity and the percentage of naive T cells measured by flow cytometry.

The 39 donors, aged about 6 to 100 years, were systemically healthy Caucasian individuals from Russia. About 10 milliliters of peripheral blood were collected from each donor into EDTA-treated Vacutainer tubes. Ficoll-Paque density-gradient centrifugation was used to isolate PBMCs, with at least 6.5 million per sample. Trizol reagent was used to extract total RNA from PBMCs, with at least 5.5 micrograms per sample. For every donor, an aliquot of PBMCs went through flow cytometry to measure the percentages of naive CD45RAhigh/CD27high T cells. The CDR3 measures 15 amino acids from cysteine to phenylalanine. The read is trimmed to its CDR3 DNA, 45 bases read in frame from base 1. V is shortened by 4 bases, J by 3 bases, and the region joining them spans 10 bases. The library was prepared using 5' RACE. Sequencing was performed on an Illumina HiSeq 2500. A second PCR of about 6 to 11 cycles was performed with a sample-barcoded 5' primer and a J-beta primer mix. Each TCR beta cDNA molecule received a unique molecular identifier from a template-switch 5' adaptor carrying 12 random nucleotides. Each sample yielded at least 2.5 million CDR3-containing paired-end reads. All of the RNA was converted into first-strand cDNA using the Mint cDNA synthesis kit, with a TRBC-specific oligonucleotide serving as the primer. After uracil-DNA glycosylase treatment, a first 18-cycle PCR used universal primers M1SS and BC2_uni_R on all cDNA. The paper's data handling went like this. For normalization, 1 million high-quality reads, each with a distinct molecular identifier, were randomly selected from each sample. Instead of being binned into consensus sequences, reads with shared molecular identifiers were discarded. MiTCR, set to a Q25 quality threshold and the strictest error-elimination algorithm, was used for CDR3 identification, clonotype clustering and error correction. A nonparametric unseen species model with Euler transformation was used to estimate a lower bound on total TCR beta diversity. Using fastp at Q25 and MiXCR, TCRdb reprocessed the public reads and kept productive beta chains. One record per CDR3 amino acid sequence lists the most common genes and DNA. Here the V and J calls rest on TCRdb's processing, not on the authors' analysis. In this sample the table shows roughly 680,000 distinct CDR3 sequences, 45% to 60% of which occur a single time. The ten largest clones add up to roughly 13% of the sample.

This clonotype was observed at least ten times. The antigen it recognizes is unknown. No per-base quality is available; no much larger clone lies one base away. The chain employs TRBV12-3 or TRBV12-4 and TRBJ1-6, with no confidently assigned D gene. This TCR was sampled from an elderly woman in good health. Sequencing used blood. The CDR3 protein sequence reads: CASSWRKNYNSPLHF. The sequence in DNA is TGTGCCAGCAGTTGGAGGAAGAACTATAATTCACCCCTCCACTTT.